The T cell receptor (beta chain) described here comes from a study of glioma-infiltrating T cells. V was trimmed by 1 base and J by 8 bases, leaving 9 bases between them. The CDR3 sequence is 13 residues long. Per the germline V gene, CDR1 is SGHTA and CDR2 is FQGNSA. Study observations and caveats: Gliomas, especially low-grade, showed above-expected tissue-blood divergence; non-neoplastic patients showed below.

The iRepertoire nested amplicon-rescue multiplex PCR amplified TCR alpha and beta CDR3s from RNA. A single record per CDR3 protein comes from TCRdb applying MiXCR to the multiplex PCR reads. There are roughly 100,000 distinct CDR3 sequences in the sample; roughly 30% occur only once, and about 40% lies in the top ten. On this clonotype itself: Its antigen is unknown.

The V gene is TRBV7-2, the J gene TRBJ1-3, with D unresolved. The sequenced sample was glioma tissue, nonneoplastic brain tissue, or PBMCs (not recorded which). The source is a human donor with low-grade glioma or glioblastoma, undergoing nonglioma brain surgery, or in good health (not recorded which). The CDR3 is CASSLVGADTIYF. The CDR3 region has the DNA TGTGCCAGCAGCTTAGTAGGTGCGGACACCATATATTTT.